These T cell receptor beta chains were read from a single sample in a study of graft-versus-host responses after intestinal transplantation. No antigen has been assigned to these receptors. TCRdb's table, derived via immunoSEQ multiplex PCR, lists solely in-frame clones and lacks some. The sample yields some 90,000 clones, roughly 90% seen once. Sequenced here: unstimulated CD4+ T cells sorted from spleen or lymph node cells, sampled before intestinal transplant. The source is a human donor who received an intestinal transplant. Both conserved end residues are part of each CDR3. D genes are given only for firm matches. A clone size is listed for some rows: how often the clone was seen (once, few, many), or a class if it is expanded.

>.|TRBJ1-6|TRBV27|.
CASSFSRNSPLHF
TGTGCCAGCAGTTTCTCGAGGAATTCACCCCTCCACTTT
>.|TRBJ1-1|TRBV29-1|.
CSVSSYTEAFF
TGCAGCGTTTCTTCGTACACTGAAGCTTTCTTT
>TRBD2|TRBJ2-3|TRBV6-1|.
CASSPGLAGGKYF
TGTGCCAGCAGCCCGGGACTAGCGGGGGGGAAGTATTTT
>TRBD1|TRBJ1-6|TRBV28|.
CASRPTGEGSPLHF
TGTGCCAGCAGACCCACAGGGGAAGGTTCACCCCTCCACTTT
>.|TRBJ2-7|TRBV21-1|once
CASSFWGVNEQYF
TGTGCCAGCAGCTTCTGGGGCGTCAACGAGCAGTACTTC
>TRBD2|TRBJ2-3|TRBV18|.
CASSGLAVKVTDTQYF
TGTGCCAGCTCAGGACTAGCGGTGAAGGTGACAGATACGCAGTATTTT
>.|TRBJ2-5|TRBV4-2|.
CASSQAGRSRGETQYF
TGTGCCAGCAGCCAAGCGGGGCGAAGCCGGGGGGAGACCCAGTACTTC
>.|TRBJ2-7|TRBV6-6|few
CASSYRGNEQYF
TGTGCCAGCAGTTACCGGGGAAACGAGCAGTACTTC
>TRBD1|TRBJ2-5|TRBV5-1|.
CASTDRGLGETQYF
TGCGCCAGCACCGACAGGGGGCTCGGTGAGACCCAGTACTTC
>TRBD1|TRBJ1-2|TRBV4-1|.
CASSLITGGYYGYTF
TGCGCCAGCAGCTTGATTACAGGGGGCTACTATGGCTACACCTTC
>.|TRBJ1-1|TRBV7-8|.
CASSLVSGNVMNTEAFF
TGTGCCAGCAGCTTAGTATCAGGGAACGTAATGAACACTGAAGCTTTCTTT
>TRBD1|TRBJ2-7|TRBV7-6|.
CASSPVGTGVVEQYF
TGTGCCAGCAGCCCTGTAGGGACAGGGGTGGTCGAGCAGTACTTC
>.|TRBJ1-6|TRBV27|.
CASSLDRYSPLHF
TGTGCCAGCAGCCTGGACAGATATTCACCCCTCCACTTT
>TRBD2|TRBJ2-5|TRBV6-6|.
CASIVGGGETQYF
TGTGCCAGCATCGTGGGGGGGGGAGAGACCCAGTACTTC
>TRBD1|TRBJ1-6|TRBV6-5|.
CASSYSGQGGSPLHF
TGTGCCAGCAGTTACTCAGGGCAGGGGGGTTCACCCCTCCACTTT
>.|TRBJ1-4|TRBV18|.
CASSGDTGSGEKLFF
TGTGCCAGCTCGGGAGATACAGGGTCGGGTGAAAAACTGTTTTTT
>TRBD1|TRBJ1-6|TRBV6-6|once
CASSYWTGGSPLHF
TGTGCCAGCAGTTACTGGACAGGGGGTTCACCCCTCCACTTT
>.|TRBJ1-2|TRBV23-1|.
CASSRWGEHYGYTF
TGCGCCAGCAGCCGCTGGGGCGAACACTATGGCTACACCTTC
>TRBD2|TRBJ2-3|TRBV5-1|.
CASSFGGGDTQYF
TGCGCCAGCAGCTTCGGGGGAGGGGATACGCAGTATTTT
>.|TRBJ1-2|TRBV7-9|.
CASSQPRAGNYGYTF
TGTGCCAGCAGCCAACCCAGGGCTGGTAACTATGGCTACACCTTC
>.|TRBJ2-5|TRBV9|.
CASSTRPGETQYF
TGTGCCAGCAGCACGCGACCAGGAGAGACCCAGTACTTC
>.|TRBJ1-5|TRBV19|once
CASSMGRGLNQPQHF
TGTGCCAGTAGTATGGGGAGGGGTCTAAATCAGCCCCAGCATTTT
>TRBD2|TRBJ2-3|TRBV6-6|.
CASSGLAGSTDTQYF
TGTGCCAGCAGTGGACTAGCCGGAAGCACAGATACGCAGTATTTT
>TRBD1|TRBJ1-3|TRBV6-5|once
CASSYGTGGSGNTIYF
TGTGCCAGCAGTTATGGGACAGGGGGCTCTGGAAACACCATATATTTT
>TRBD1|TRBJ1-4|TRBV9|.
CASSPRPGTGLNEKLFF
TGTGCCAGCAGCCCTCGTCCCGGGACAGGGTTGAATGAAAAACTGTTTTTT
>TRBD2|TRBJ2-5|TRBV14|.
CASSPFLQAGRLETQYF
TGTGCCAGCAGCCCTTTCCTCCAAGCGGGGCGATTAGAGACCCAGTACTTC
>.|TRBJ2-5|TRBV21-1|once
CASSKGRLAGLHEETQYF
TGTGCCAGCAGCAAAGGGCGACTAGCGGGGCTTCACGAAGAGACCCAGTACTTC
>.|TRBJ1-2|TRBV20-1|.
CSASGDGGYTF
TGCAGTGCTAGCGGGGATGGTGGCTACACCTTC
>.|TRBJ2-3|TRBV5-1|few
CASSLPGVRFVDTQYF
TGCGCCAGCAGCCTTCCGGGGGTTCGCTTTGTAGATACGCAGTATTTT